One T cell receptor beta chain is described in this entry. Its antigen is still unknown. A single record per CDR3 protein comes from TCRdb applying MiXCR to the reads. This table has about 280,000 distinct CDR3 sequences, 22% appearing once. The sample comes from a study of T cell repertoires in cytomegalovirus infection. About the study: Recently identified HLA-C-restricted CMV epitopes and well-studied HLA-B-restricted CMV epitopes were used by the study.

Deletions cut 5 bases from V and 7 bases from J, with 9 bases between. This CDR3 has 12 amino acids. Germline CDR1 and CDR2: SEHNR and FQNEAQ (reference sequence). Study-level results: Clonotype analysis showed dominance of the ex vivo response by HLA-C-restricted CMV-specific TCR beta clonotypes.

Sample: cultured PBMCs, taken from culture after CMV antigen stimulation. The TCR comes from a human donor in good health (CMV status not recorded). Some clones in this sample may be carry-over from other donors' samples. V gene TRBV7-9 combines with J gene TRBJ2-1; D not certain. Here the CDR3 reads CASSEKANEQFF. CDR3 nucleotides: TGTGCCAGCAGCGAAAAGGCTAATGAGCAGTTCTTC.